The 3 T cell receptor beta chains reported below all come from one sample, sequenced in a study of regulatory T cells in long-lasting Graves disease. Stated time point: newly diagnosed GD, antithyroid drugs for less than 3 months. PBMC RNA served as the TCR library source. iRepertoire HTBI primers and Arm-PCR of CDR3 regions built TCR beta libraries. TCRdb analysed the multiplex PCR reads with MiXCR anew, one entry per CDR3 protein. The sample has about 200,000 distinct CDR3 sequences, roughly 18% seen once. These data were likewise used in another study, on T cells in Graves' hyperthyroidism and ophthalmopathy.

The sample here was peripheral blood mononuclear cells (PBMCs), taken at new diagnosis, from a patient treated with antithyroid drugs. The receptors were gathered from a woman aged 25 to 39 with Graves disease.

V and J are TRBV6-2 or TRBV6-3 and TRBJ1-3; unclear D gene. The CDR3 length is 14 residues. CDR1 is MNHEY, CDR2 SVGEGT, per germline. V was trimmed by 8 bases and J by 0 bases, leaving 11 bases between them. Here the CDR3 reads CASGPGYSGNTIYF. The CDR3 DNA follows: TGTGCCAGCGGACCGGGGTACTCTGGAAACACCATATATTTT.

The sample holds many counts of this clonotype. The rearrangement uses TRBV5-1 and TRBJ1-1, with TRBD1 as a possible D gene (5 bases). Germline V lookup: CDR1 SGHRS, CDR2 YFSETQ. Trimming left V 3 bases short and J 0 bases short, with 9 bases between. The CDR3 totals 14 residues. The CDR3: CASSSGLMNTEAFF. DNA of the CDR3: TGCGCCAGCAGCTCGGGACTAATGAACACTGAAGCTTTCTTT.

J is TRBJ2-1 and V is TRBV12-3 or TRBV12-4; D is ambiguous. V was pared by 8 bases and J by 1 base, with 9 bases between. The CDR3 totals 13 residues. The chain's CDR3 is CASAARSYNEQFF. DNA for the CDR3: TGTGCCAGCGCAGCCCGGTCCTACAATGAGCAGTTCTTC.